The 8 T cell receptor beta chains reported below all come from one sample, sequenced in a study of circulating and synovial CD4+ cells in juvenile arthritis. Generated by immunoSEQ multiplex PCR, the TCRdb table keeps only in-frame clones and is missing some. The sample carries 32,000 or so clones, 90% to 95% recorded once. The sample was CD4+ T cells from blood. These receptors came from a human donor with juvenile idiopathic arthritis.

The V and J genes are TRBV6-5 and TRBJ1-4, with a weak D call TRBD1 (6 bases). V was pared by 4 bases and J by 10 bases, with 13 bases between. The CDR3 runs 13 residues. In germline, CDR1 is MNHEY, CDR2 SVGAGI. CDR3 nucleotides: TGTGCCAGCAGTTCCGGGGGGCGGCGAAAACTGTTTTTT. It encodes CASSSGGRRKLFF.

The chain recombines TRBV15 with TRBJ1-3; 7 bases line up with TRBD1. Germline CDR1 and CDR2: LNHNV and YYDKDF (reference sequence). V shed 3 bases and J 0 bases; nucleotides not matched to a gene: 5. The CDR3 has 16 amino acids. The CDR3 protein is CATSSDRDSSGNTIYF. The CDR3 nucleotides read TGTGCCACCAGCAGTGACAGGGATAGCTCTGGAAACACCATATATTTT.

The gene calls are TRBV4-1 and TRBJ1-3, with unresolved D. Trimming shortened V by 0 bases and J by 4 bases, and 16 bases separated the two germline ends. CDR3 size: 17 residues. Germline assignment: CDR1 MGHRA and CDR2 YSYEKL. CDR3: CASSQDGSGFRGNTIYF. CDR3 bases: TGCGCCAGCAGCCAAGACGGGTCCGGGTTCAGAGGAAACACCATATATTTT.

The chain employs TRBV6-5 and TRBJ2-7, with a tentative D call TRBD2 (6 bases). Trimming pared 0 bases from V and 1 base from J, leaving 13 bases between. The CDR3 covers 16 residues. In germline, CDR1 is MNHEY, CDR2 SVGAGI. The chain's CDR3 is CASSYSSKAGSYEQYF. The CDR3 DNA reads as TGTGCCAGCAGTTACTCGTCGAAGGCGGGGTCCTACGAGCAGTACTTC.

This sequence joins TRBV12-5 and TRBJ1-5; D call uncertain. Trimming pared 1 base from V and 4 bases from J, leaving 5 bases between. The CDR3 covers 13 residues. Germline CDR1 reads LGHNT; CDR2 reads FRNRAP. The CDR3 loop reads CASGLAGNQPQHF. For the CDR3, the DNA is TGTGCTAGTGGTTTGGCAGGTAATCAGCCCCAGCATTTT.

The chain joins TRBV5-7 to TRBJ1-2, with 8 bases that match TRBD1. TRBV5-7 belongs to the ORF category, with a function that is uncertain. This CDR3 is 16 amino acids long. J lost 0 bases, V lost 2 bases, and 6 bases had no gene match. CDR3 amino acids: CASSFLEDRANYGYTF. The CDR3 nucleotides are TGTGCCAGCAGCTTTTTAGAGGACAGGGCTAACTATGGCTACACCTTC.

This chain joins TRBV27 and TRBJ2-5; a possible D gene is TRBD1 (5 bases). The end of the DNA fits TRBJ2-7 better, so the J call may be wrong. This CDR3 contains 16 residues. The V gene's germline CDR1 is MNHEY and CDR2 SMNVEV (reference sequence). CDR3 DNA sequence: TGTGCCAGCATCATATTACCCCGACAGACCCCCTACGAGCAGTACTTC. It specifies CASIILPRQTPYEQYF.

The CDR3 bases are TGTGCCTGGGCCCGGGACAGGGGTTACAATGAGCAGTTCTTC. Amino acid sequence: CAWARDRGYNEQFF. The chain employs TRBV30 and TRBJ2-1, with 10 nucleotides matching TRBD1. This CDR3 has 14 residues. The germline CDR1 and CDR2 sequences are GTSNPN and SVGIG (reference sequence). V was clipped by 5 bases and J by 4 bases; unmatched bases: 5. Based on the CDR3 plus reference TRBV30 and TRBJ2-1, the full variable domain is SQTIHQWPATLVQPVGSPLSLECTVEGTSNPNLYWYRQAAGRGLQLLFYSVGIGQISSEVPQNLSASRPQDRQFILSSKKLLLSDSGFYLCAWARDRGYNEQFFGPGTRLTVL.